Listed below are T cell receptor beta chains from one sample, sequenced in a study of blood T cell repertoires in COVID-19. Measured with immunoSEQ multiplex PCR; TCRdb has only the in-frame clones, and not every one. The table includes fewer than 150,000 clones, 84% detected once. Sequencing was done on a sample of peripheral blood. The origin of the receptors is a human donor in a cohort sampled during active COVID-19. The CDR3 runs from the conserved cysteine through the conserved F or W. The D gene is left open where the match is weak. A clone size is listed for some rows: how often the clone was seen (once, few, many), or a class if it is expanded.

J gene: TRBJ1-2; V gene: TRBV6-5; clone size: -; D gene: TRBD1; CDR3 protein: CASEDREIANYGYTF; CDR3 DNA: TGTGCCAGCGAGGACAGGGAAATAGCAAACTATGGCTACACCTTC
J gene: TRBJ2-7; V gene: TRBV18; clone size: -; D gene: TRBD2; CDR3 protein: CASSPRSGGVYEQYF; CDR3 DNA: TGTGCCAGCTCACCGCGTAGCGGGGGGGTTTATGAGCAGTACTTC
J gene: TRBJ2-7; V gene: TRBV6-5; clone size: -; D gene: -; CDR3 protein: CASRGWNYEQYF; CDR3 DNA: TGTGCCAGCAGGGGCTGGAACTACGAGCAGTACTTC
J gene: TRBJ2-7; V gene: TRBV6-6; clone size: once; D gene: -; CDR3 protein: CASSYTTGSSYEQYF; CDR3 DNA: TGTGCCAGCAGTTACACAACAGGAAGCTCCTACGAGCAGTACTTC
J gene: TRBJ1-4; V gene: TRBV18; clone size: -; D gene: TRBD1; CDR3 protein: CASSPRQGGTNEKLFF; CDR3 DNA: TGTGCCAGCTCACCTAGACAGGGGGGCACTAATGAAAAACTGTTTTTT
J gene: TRBJ1-6; V gene: TRBV5-3; clone size: few; D gene: -; CDR3 protein: CARSLGPPKDSPLHF; CDR3 DNA: TGTGCCAGAAGCTTGGGGCCCCCGAAAGATTCACCCCTCCACTTT
J gene: TRBJ1-4; V gene: TRBV5-1; clone size: once; D gene: TRBD1; CDR3 protein: CASSWGQGTNEKLFF; CDR3 DNA: TGCGCCAGCAGCTGGGGACAGGGGACTAATGAAAAACTGTTTTTT
J gene: TRBJ2-5; V gene: TRBV5-4; clone size: -; D gene: TRBD1; CDR3 protein: CASSLVGQGRGETQYF; CDR3 DNA: TGTGCCAGCAGCTTGGTCGGACAGGGGCGCGGGGAGACCCAGTACTTC
J gene: TRBJ1-2; V gene: TRBV4-1; clone size: -; D gene: -; CDR3 protein: CASSPGGNYGYTF; CDR3 DNA: TGCGCCAGCAGCCCCGGGGGTAACTATGGCTACACCTTC
J gene: TRBJ1-1; V gene: TRBV18; clone size: -; D gene: TRBD1; CDR3 protein: CASSLIDRDTEAFF; CDR3 DNA: TGTGCCAGCTCACTGATAGACAGGGACACTGAAGCTTTCTTT
J gene: TRBJ1-2; V gene: TRBV10-1; clone size: -; D gene: -; CDR3 protein: CASSESPTRGYTF; CDR3 DNA: TGCGCCAGCAGTGAGTCTCCGACAAGGGGCTACACCTTC
J gene: TRBJ2-3; V gene: TRBV2; clone size: -; D gene: -; CDR3 protein: CASLLGFGDTQYF; CDR3 DNA: TGTGCCAGCCTCCTCGGTTTCGGGGATACGCAGTATTTT
J gene: TRBJ2-3; V gene: TRBV5-1; clone size: -; D gene: -; CDR3 protein: CASSFVTSTDTQYF; CDR3 DNA: TGCGCCAGCAGCTTCGTGACTAGCACAGATACGCAGTATTTT
J gene: TRBJ2-1; V gene: TRBV7-6; clone size: -; D gene: -; CDR3 protein: CASSLGNPSSYNEQFF; CDR3 DNA: TGTGCCAGCAGCTTAGGGAACCCTAGCTCCTACAATGAGCAGTTCTTC
J gene: TRBJ2-2; V gene: TRBV7-6; clone size: medium-sized; D gene: TRBD2; CDR3 protein: CASSERGAAGELFF; CDR3 DNA: TGTGCCAGCAGTGAGCGGGGGGCCGCCGGGGAGCTGTTTTTT
J gene: TRBJ2-7; V gene: TRBV7-9; clone size: few; D gene: TRBD2; CDR3 protein: CASSPPSGGAGAYEQYF; CDR3 DNA: TGTGCCAGCAGCCCGCCTAGCGGGGGGGCAGGCGCCTACGAGCAGTACTTC
J gene: TRBJ2-7; V gene: TRBV18; clone size: -; D gene: -; CDR3 protein: CASSSGIGYEQYF; CDR3 DNA: TGTGCCAGCTCGTCAGGGATCGGCTACGAGCAGTACTTC